The 7 T cell receptor beta chains below were found in one sample sequenced in a study of blood T cell repertoires in COVID-19. Data came from immunoSEQ multiplex PCR; TCRdb stores just in-frame clones and leaves some out. Found here are over 300,000 clones, around nine tenths of them singletons; the top ten hold about 9.9%. The source material was PBMCs or T cells enriched from blood (not recorded which). The receptor set was obtained from a middle-aged woman who had recovered from COVID-19.

The chain uses TRBV6-2 or TRBV6-3 and TRBJ1-4; D remains ambiguous. The V gene lost 2 bases and the J gene lost 13 bases, with 23 bases spanning the gap. Germline lookup yields CDR1 MNHEY and CDR2 SVGEGT. The CDR3 length is 16 residues. Here the CDR3 reads CASSYGRAIPSRPLFF. CDR3 DNA sequence: TGTGCCAGCAGTTACGGGAGGGCGATACCTTCACGGCCACTGTTTTTT.

The chain employs TRBV11-3 and TRBJ2-5; 7 bases are shared with TRBD2. CDR3 length: 15 amino acids. CDR1 and CDR2 from the germline V gene are SGHNT and YENEEA. The trim removed 6 bases at V and 0 bases at J, leaving 7 bases unmatched. The CDR3 nucleotides are TGTGCCAGCAGTCCCGGAGCGGGGAACCAAGAGACCCAGTACTTC. Protein sequence: CASSPGAGNQETQYF.

The chain recombines TRBV5-1 with TRBJ1-1, with 11 bases that match TRBD1. Per germline, CDR1 SGHRS and CDR2 YFSETQ. The ends lost 3 bases at V and 5 bases at J; junction bases unmatched: 3. This CDR3 has 14 amino acids. CDR3 coding DNA: TGCGCCAGCAGCTGGACAGGGGGCGGGACTGAAGCTTTCTTT. Protein product: CASSWTGGGTEAFF.

The chain couples TRBV7-2 to TRBJ2-1; weak D call: TRBD2 (6 bases). The CDR3 has 15 residues. Germline V gene data show CDR1 as SGHTA and CDR2 as FQGNSA. V was pared by 3 bases and J by 3 bases, with 12 bases between. The DNA of the CDR3 is TGTGCCAGCAGCTTGGGAGGACTTAACTACAATGAGCAGTTCTTC. Protein product: CASSLGGLNYNEQFF.

V usage is TRBV7-2 and J usage is TRBJ2-1; tentative D call: TRBD2 (5 bases). Trimming left V 3 bases short and J 8 bases short, with 17 bases between. Germline-derived CDR1 and CDR2 are SGHTA and FQGNSA. The CDR3 loop spans 15 amino acids. The CDR3 loop reads CASSFRGSSNDEQFF. CDR3 sequence (DNA): TGTGCCAGCAGCTTTAGAGGGAGTAGTAATGATGAGCAGTTCTTC.

This chain joins TRBV7-9 and TRBJ2-7; D is possibly TRBD1 (5 bases). V dropped 4 bases and J dropped 2 bases, with 6 bases sitting between them. The CDR3 loop spans 12 amino acids. Germline CDR1 and CDR2: SEHNR and FQNEAQ (reference sequence). This CDR3 is CASSSQAYEQYF. CDR3 bases: TGTGCCAGCAGCTCACAGGCCTACGAGCAGTACTTC.

J is TRBJ2-5 and V is TRBV12-1; the table's D call, TRBD2, was not checked against the DNA. TRBV12-1 is a documented pseudogene. The CDR3 runs to 14 residues. DNA of the CDR3: TGTGCCAGCAGCCCATGGACTCTAAAAGAGACCCAGTACTTC. It is translated as CASSPWTLKETQYF.